Listed here are 3 T cell receptor beta chains from one sample, sequenced in a study of siplizumab effects on memory and regulatory T cells. TCRdb keeps only in-frame clones here, not all; method: immunoSEQ multiplex PCR. The data contain approximately 65,000 clones, around three quarters of them singletons. Sequencing used memory CD4+ T cells sorted from blood. The receptors were sampled from a human donor in good health.

The J gene is TRBJ1-1, the V gene TRBV9, with D possibly matching TRBD1 (6 bases). The germline V gene encodes CDR1 SGDLS and CDR2 YYNGEE. Trimming removed 0 bases at V and 7 bases at J, with 13 bases between. The CDR3 sequence is 14 residues long. The CDR3 spells CASSVGAVQGEAFF. CDR3 DNA sequence: TGTGCCAGCAGCGTAGGGGCCGTACAGGGTGAAGCTTTCTTT.

The CDR3 region is CATLGSAVNYGYTF. CDR3 coding DNA: TGTGCCACCCTGGGGAGTGCCGTTAACTATGGCTACACCTTC. V usage is TRBV6-6 and J usage is TRBJ1-2, with no clear D. CDR3 length equals 14 residues. Germline V gene data show CDR1 as MNHNY and CDR2 as SVGAGI (reference sequence). Trimming removed 10 bases at V and 1 base at J, with 16 bases between.

The V and J genes are TRBV19 and TRBJ2-2; D is possibly TRBD2 (5 bases). V was clipped by 7 bases and J by 0 bases, with 15 bases between them. This CDR3 is built from 16 residues. Germline assignment: CDR1 LNHDA and CDR2 SQIVND (reference sequence). The chain's CDR3 is CASTIPTGSNTGELFF. Here the CDR3 DNA reads TGTGCCAGTACCATTCCGACGGGGTCGAACACCGGGGAGCTGTTTTTT.